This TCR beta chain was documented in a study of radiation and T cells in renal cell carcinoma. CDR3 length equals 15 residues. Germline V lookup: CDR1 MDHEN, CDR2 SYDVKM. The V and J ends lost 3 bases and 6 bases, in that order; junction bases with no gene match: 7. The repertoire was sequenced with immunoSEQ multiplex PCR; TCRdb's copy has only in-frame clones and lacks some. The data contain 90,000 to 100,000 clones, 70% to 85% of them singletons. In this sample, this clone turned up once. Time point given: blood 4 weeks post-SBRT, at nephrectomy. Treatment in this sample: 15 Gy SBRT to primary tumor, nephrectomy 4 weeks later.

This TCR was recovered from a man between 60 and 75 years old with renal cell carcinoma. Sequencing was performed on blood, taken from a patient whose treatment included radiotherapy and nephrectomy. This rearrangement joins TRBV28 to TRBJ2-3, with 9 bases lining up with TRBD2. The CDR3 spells CASSLGSGSSDTQYF. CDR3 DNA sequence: TGTGCCAGCAGTTTGGGTAGCGGGAGTTCGGATACGCAGTATTTT. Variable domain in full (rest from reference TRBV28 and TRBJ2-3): DVKVTQSSRYLVKRTGEKVFLECVQDMDHENMFWYRQDPGLGLRLIYFSYDVKMKEKGDIPEGYSVSREKKERFSLILESASTNQTSMYLCASSLGSGSSDTQYFGPGTRLTVL.